This passage covers 15 T cell receptor beta chains from one sample sequenced in a study of shared clonotypes between healthy human individuals. Libraries were prepared by immunoSEQ multiplex PCR; TCRdb keeps only in-frame clonotypes and omits some of them. The sample lists approximately 710,000 clones; 90% were seen once. Sequenced sample: memory CD8+ T cells from PBMCs. Subset described: CD45RO+ cells pooled with CCR7-negative TemRA cells. These receptor sequences come from a man aged 18 to 30 in good health. Some clones in this sample may be carry-over from other donors' samples.

The genes are TRBV9 and TRBJ2-1; 10 bases are shared with TRBD1. Trimming at V came to 3 bases and at J to 7 bases, leaving 1 base not matched to a gene. There are 13 residues in the CDR3. Germline assignment: CDR1 SGDLS and CDR2 YYNGEE. This CDR3 is CASSGGQGNEQFF. The CDR3, as DNA: TGTGCCAGCAGCGGGGGACAGGGGAATGAGCAGTTCTTC.

This rearrangement joins TRBV25-1 to TRBJ1-1; D gene ambiguous. This CDR3 is built from 14 residues. V shed 8 bases and J shed 3 bases, with 16 bases lying between them. Germline CDR1 is MGHDK and CDR2 is SYGVNS. The CDR3 sequence is CASVASRPYTEAFF. CDR3 DNA: TGTGCCAGCGTTGCCTCTCGGCCCTACACTGAAGCTTTCTTT.

The chain is built from TRBV15 and TRBJ2-7; TRBD1 aligns across 9 bases. V lost 0 bases and J lost 6; bases outside the gene matches: 6. CDR3 length equals 15 residues. The germline gives CDR1 LNHNV, CDR2 YYDKDF (reference sequence). In DNA, the CDR3 is TGTGCCACCAGCAGAGAGGGGACAGGGTATGGCGAGCAGTACTTC. This translates into CATSREGTGYGEQYF.

This clone was counted once. The chain joins TRBV18 to TRBJ2-2; tentatively, D is TRBD2 (5 bases). With 5 bases removed from V and 2 bases from J, the gap between germline ends came to 15 bases. Germline V lookup: CDR1 KGHSH, CDR2 LQKENI. This CDR3 has 16 amino acids. CDR3: CASSYQAAANTGELFF. The CDR3 DNA reads as TGTGCCAGCTCATACCAAGCAGCGGCCAACACCGGGGAGCTGTTTTTT.

The gene calls are TRBV19 and TRBJ2-7; 9 nucleotides agree with TRBD2. The ends lost 4 bases at V and 1 base at J; junction bases unmatched: 5. This CDR3 region has 15 residues. The germline CDR1 and CDR2 sequences are LNHDA and SQIVND (reference sequence). CDR3 residues: CASSRISGSSYEQYF. CDR3 nucleotides: TGTGCCAGTAGTAGAATTAGCGGGAGTTCCTACGAGCAGTACTTC. The whole variable domain, remainder taken from reference TRBV19 and TRBJ2-7, is DGGITQSPKYLFRKEGQNVTLSCEQNLNHDAMYWYRQDPGQGLRLIYYSQIVNDFQKGDIAEGYSVSREKKESFPLTVTSAQKNPTAFYLCASSRISGSSYEQYFGPGTRLTVT.

The V gene is TRBV9, the J gene TRBJ2-1, with 9 nucleotides matching TRBD2. Trimming removed 4 bases from V and 8 bases from J; junction bases left unmatched: 10. CDR3 length: 15 amino acids. The germline gives CDR1 SGDLS, CDR2 YYNGEE. The CDR3 loop reads CASSPLGGRAHEQFF. CDR3 coding DNA: TGTGCCAGCAGCCCACTGGGCGGGAGGGCCCATGAGCAGTTCTTC.

The J gene is TRBJ2-7, the V gene TRBV6-6; tentative D call: TRBD1 (6 bases). V was shortened by 6 bases and J by 2 bases, with 14 bases between the two germline ends. Germline V gene data show CDR1 as MNHNY and CDR2 as SVGAGI (reference sequence). The CDR3 contains 14 residues. The CDR3 spells CASRQGTKTYEQYF. The CDR3 region has the DNA TGTGCCAGCAGACAGGGTACCAAAACCTACGAGCAGTACTTC.

This clone showed up just a few times. This specimen includes other DNA sequences encoding the same CDR3. The chain uses TRBV27 and TRBJ2-7, with TRBD1 identical over 10 bases. This CDR3 contains 15 residues. V lost 0 bases, J lost 4 bases, and 3 bases stayed unmatched. CDR1 is MNHEY, CDR2 SMNVEV, per germline (reference sequence). The CDR3 here is CASSLSRDRGYEQYF. In DNA, the CDR3 is TGTGCCAGCAGTTTATCGCGGGACAGGGGTTACGAGCAGTACTTC.

CDR3 coding DNA: TGCGCCAGCAGCCAAGGACGGGAGGCGGGGTACAATGAGCAGTTCTTC. Protein: CASSQGREAGYNEQFF. The chain uses TRBV4-1 and TRBJ2-1, with 7 bases lining up with TRBD2. Germline V gene lookup returns CDR1 MGHRA and CDR2 YSYEKL. Unmatched junction bases numbered 7, after V lost 1 base and J lost 4 bases. The CDR3 runs 16 residues.

The chain uses TRBV11-2 and TRBJ2-5; D is ambiguous. The CDR3 has 15 residues. Germline CDR1 is SGHAT and CDR2 is FQNNGV. Trimming took off 3 bases at V and 1 base at J, with 12 bases between the two ends. The CDR3 loop is CASSFGFLLQETQYF. CDR3 coding DNA: TGTGCCAGCAGCTTCGGGTTTTTGCTCCAAGAGACCCAGTACTTC.

A word on this clone: In the same sample, other DNA sequences code for this CDR3. The CDR3 here is CASSFRETQYF. Here the CDR3 DNA reads TGTGCCAGCAGTTTTCGAGAGACCCAGTACTTC. The chain recombines TRBV27 with TRBJ2-5, with unresolved D. V lost 3 bases to trimming and J lost 4 bases, with 3 bases between them. Germline V gives CDR1 MNHEY, CDR2 SMNVEV (reference sequence). There are 11 residues in the CDR3.

The chain combines TRBV14 with TRBJ1-2; no firm D call. Germline V lookup: CDR1 SGHDN, CDR2 FVKESK. CDR3 size: 13 residues. The ends were cut back, 4 bases at V and 5 bases at J, with 11 bases in the middle. CDR3 loop: CASSPGLWYGYTF. CDR3 nucleotide sequence: TGTGCCAGCAGCCCCGGACTATGGTATGGCTACACCTTC.

This clone was found once. This sequence joins TRBV12-5 and TRBJ2-2; 12 bases are shared with TRBD2. V shed 2 bases, J shed 8 bases, and the junction held 6 bases outside the gene matches. The V gene's germline CDR1 is LGHNT and CDR2 FRNRAP. The CDR3 consists of 16 residues. The CDR3 DNA follows: TGTGCTAGTGGTTTGTTTGGACTAGCGGGATTTGGGGAGCTGTTTTTT. Translating it yields CASGLFGLAGFGELFF.

The V and J genes are TRBV5-1 and TRBJ2-2; 9 nucleotides agree with TRBD1. The CDR3 loop spans 17 amino acids. Germline V gives CDR1 SGHRS, CDR2 YFSETQ. The trim removed 2 bases at V and 7 bases at J, leaving 12 bases unmatched. For the CDR3, the DNA is TGCGCCAGCAGCTTACTACGGGACAGGGTTTACGGCGGGGAGCTGTTTTTT. It is translated as CASSLLRDRVYGGELFF.

V and J are TRBV28 and TRBJ1-5; 8 positions agree with TRBD1. V gave up 10 bases and J gave up 5 bases; unmatched junction bases: 13. CDR3 length equals 15 residues. In germline, CDR1 is MDHEN, CDR2 SYDVKM. The CDR3 reads CATQFASRGHQPQHF. CDR3 nucleotides: TGTGCCACCCAGTTTGCCTCCAGGGGGCATCAGCCCCAGCATTTT.